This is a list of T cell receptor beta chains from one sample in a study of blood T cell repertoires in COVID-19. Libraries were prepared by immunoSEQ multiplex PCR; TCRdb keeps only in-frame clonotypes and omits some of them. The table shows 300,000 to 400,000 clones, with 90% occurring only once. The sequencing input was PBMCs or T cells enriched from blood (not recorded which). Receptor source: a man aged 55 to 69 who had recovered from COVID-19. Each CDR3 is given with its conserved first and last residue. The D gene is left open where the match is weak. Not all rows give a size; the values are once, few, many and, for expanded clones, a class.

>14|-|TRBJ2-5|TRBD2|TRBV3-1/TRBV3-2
CASSHSAGGETQYF
TGTGCCAGCAGCCACTCAGCGGGGGGAGAGACCCAGTACTTC
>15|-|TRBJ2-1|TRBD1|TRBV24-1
CATSAAGQGGNEQFF
TGTGCCACCAGTGCCGCCGGACAGGGGGGGAATGAGCAGTTCTTC
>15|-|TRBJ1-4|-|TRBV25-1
CASSREGATNEKLFF
TGTGCCAGCAGTCGGGAGGGGGCAACTAATGAAAAACTGTTTTTT
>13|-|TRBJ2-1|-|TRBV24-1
CATSEYSYNEQFF
TGTGCCACCAGTGAGTATTCCTACAATGAGCAGTTCTTC
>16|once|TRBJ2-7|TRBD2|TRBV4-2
CASSQSGGSGSYEQYF
TGTGCCAGCAGCCAATCGGGGGGGAGCGGCTCCTACGAGCAGTACTTC
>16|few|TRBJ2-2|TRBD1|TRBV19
CASSPGTGLVTGELFF
TGTGCCAGTAGCCCCGGGACAGGGTTGGTCACCGGGGAGCTGTTTTTT
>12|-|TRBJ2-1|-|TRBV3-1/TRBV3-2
CASSRTNNEQFF
TGTGCCAGCAGCCGAACTAACAATGAGCAGTTCTTC
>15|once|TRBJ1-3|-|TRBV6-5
CASSKTGLGGNTIYF
TGTGCCAGCAGTAAAACAGGGCTAGGCGGAAACACCATATATTTT
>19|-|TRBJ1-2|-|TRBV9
CASSGGPSPDGRLGYGYTF
TGTGCCAGCAGCGGCGGTCCCTCTCCCGACGGGAGGCTTGGCTATGGCTACACCTTC
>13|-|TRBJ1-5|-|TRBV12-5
CASGQGLVQPQHF
TGTGCTAGTGGACAGGGTCTCGTACAGCCCCAGCATTTT
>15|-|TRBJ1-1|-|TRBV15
CATSSPGTTNTEAFF
TGTGCCACCAGCAGCCCCGGGACAACCAACACTGAAGCTTTCTTT
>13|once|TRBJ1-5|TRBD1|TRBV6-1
CASSEAGGQTQHF
TGTGCCAGCAGTGAAGCGGGGGGACAGACGCAGCATTTT
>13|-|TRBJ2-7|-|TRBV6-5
CASTRDPTYEQYF
TGTGCCAGCACCAGGGATCCAACCTACGAGCAGTACTTC
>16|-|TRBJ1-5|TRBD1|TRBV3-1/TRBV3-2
CASSQGTGNSNQPQHF
TGTGCCAGCAGCCAAGGGACAGGGAACAGCAATCAGCCCCAGCATTTT
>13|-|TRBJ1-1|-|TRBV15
CATSRAGFGEAFF
TGTGCCACCAGCAGAGCGGGGTTTGGTGAAGCTTTCTTT
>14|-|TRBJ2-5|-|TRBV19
CASSPNQGLGTQYF
TGTGCCAGTAGCCCCAACCAGGGGTTAGGGACCCAGTACTTC
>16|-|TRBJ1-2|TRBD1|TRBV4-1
CASSYGQGPPNYGYTF
TGCGCCAGCAGCTACGGACAGGGCCCACCTAACTATGGCTACACCTTC
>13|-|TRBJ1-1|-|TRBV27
CASSEYEGTEAFF
TGTGCCAGCAGTGAATACGAGGGCACTGAAGCTTTCTTT
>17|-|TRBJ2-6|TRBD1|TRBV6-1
CASSGQGATSGANVLTF
TGTGCCAGCAGTGGACAGGGGGCTACCTCTGGGGCCAACGTCCTGACTTTC
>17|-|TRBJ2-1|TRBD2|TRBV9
CASSVGLAGGPDNEQFF
TGTGCCAGCAGCGTGGGACTAGCGGGAGGGCCAGACAATGAGCAGTTCTTC
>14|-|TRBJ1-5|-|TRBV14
CASSQGGGIQPQHF
TGTGCCAGCAGCCAAGGGGGAGGGATTCAGCCCCAGCATTTT
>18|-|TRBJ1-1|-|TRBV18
CASSRRGGFPPMNTEAFF
TGTGCCAGCTCCAGGCGGGGCGGTTTCCCCCCTATGAACACTGAAGCTTTCTTT
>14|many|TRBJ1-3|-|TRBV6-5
CASSPQFSGNTIYF
TGTGCCAGCTCACCACAGTTCTCTGGAAACACCATATATTTT
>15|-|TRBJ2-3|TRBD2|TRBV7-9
CASSLASGSHDTQYF
TGTGCCAGCAGCTTAGCTAGCGGGAGCCATGATACGCAGTATTTT
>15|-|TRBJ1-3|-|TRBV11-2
CASSLGTAFGNTIYF
TGTGCCAGCAGCTTAGGGACAGCATTTGGAAACACCATATATTTT
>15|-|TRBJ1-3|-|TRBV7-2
CASSPGGSIINTIYF
TGTGCCAGCAGCCCCGGGGGGTCGATTATCAACACCATATATTTT
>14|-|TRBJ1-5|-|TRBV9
CASSVGTDNQPQHF
TGTGCCAGCAGCGTAGGGACAGACAATCAGCCCCAGCATTTT
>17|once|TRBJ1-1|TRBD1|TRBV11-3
CASSLDRVGQGNTEAFF
TGTGCCAGCAGCTTAGATCGGGTCGGACAGGGGAACACTGAAGCTTTCTTT
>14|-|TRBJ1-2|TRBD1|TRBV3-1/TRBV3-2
CASSSRGLDYGYTF
TGTGCCAGCAGCAGCAGGGGGCTTGACTATGGCTACACCTTC
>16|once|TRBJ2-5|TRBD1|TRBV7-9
CASSLKTGLGQETQYF
TGTGCCAGCAGCTTAAAGACAGGGTTGGGCCAAGAGACCCAGTACTTC
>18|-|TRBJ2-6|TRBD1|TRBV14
CASSPWTGGASGANVLTF
TGTGCCAGCAGCCCTTGGACAGGTGGGGCCTCTGGGGCCAACGTCCTGACTTTC
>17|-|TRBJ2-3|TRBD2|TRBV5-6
CASSFTSGGWSTDTQYF
TGTGCCAGCAGCTTTACTAGCGGGGGGTGGAGCACAGATACGCAGTATTTT
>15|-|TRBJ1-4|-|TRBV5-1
CASSLPETYNEKLFF
TGCGCCAGCAGCTTGCCAGAGACATATAATGAAAAACTGTTTTTT
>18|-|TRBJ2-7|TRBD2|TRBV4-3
CASSQVASGGLTSYEQYF
TGCGCCAGCAGCCAGGTAGCTAGCGGGGGACTAACCTCCTACGAGCAGTACTTC
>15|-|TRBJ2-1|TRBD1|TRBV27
CASSPDRGRYNEQFF
TGTGCCAGCAGTCCGGACAGGGGCCGATACAATGAGCAGTTCTTC
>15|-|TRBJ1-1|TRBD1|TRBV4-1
CASSRGQGENTEAFF
TGCGCCAGCAGCCGCGGACAGGGGGAGAACACTGAAGCTTTCTTT
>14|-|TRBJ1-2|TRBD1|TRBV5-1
CASSLAGGEYGYTF
TGCGCCAGCAGCTTGGCAGGGGGCGAGTATGGCTACACCTTC
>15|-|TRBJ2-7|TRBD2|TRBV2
CASSEGLAGVSEQYF
TGTGCCAGCAGTGAAGGACTAGCGGGAGTTTCCGAGCAGTACTTC
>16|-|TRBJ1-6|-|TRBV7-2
CASSLVTVGVGSPLHF
TGTGCCAGCAGCTTAGTGACGGTCGGGGTAGGTTCACCCCTCCACTTT
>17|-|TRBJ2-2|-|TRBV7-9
CASSLDRWDISTGELFF
TGTGCCAGCAGCTTAGACCGCTGGGACATCTCCACCGGGGAGCTGTTTTTT
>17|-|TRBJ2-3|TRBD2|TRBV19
CASSSTGLAGGPDTQYF
TGTGCCAGTAGTTCCACAGGACTAGCGGGAGGACCCGATACGCAGTATTTT
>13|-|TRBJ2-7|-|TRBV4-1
CASSPVSNKEQYF
TGCGCCAGCAGCCCCGTCTCCAACAAGGAGCAGTACTTC
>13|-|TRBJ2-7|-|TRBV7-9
CASSGAATYEQYF
TGTGCCAGCAGTGGGGCAGCAACCTACGAGCAGTACTTC